At least ten counts were recorded for the clone carrying this T cell receptor (beta chain). Its target is not known. This entry is derived from a study of T cells after yellow fever vaccination. The wider study: The SMART-Seq v4 Ultra Low Input method served to prepare the low-cell-number fractions. Study-level results: FACS-sorted repertoires could contain abundant clonotypes contaminating from the bulk population. Re-detected after boosting: most primary clones, almost 97% of CD4 and 80% to 90% of CD8.

The CDR3 covers 14 residues. The trim removed 6 bases at V and 4 bases at J, leaving 4 bases unmatched. Making TCR cDNA involved 5'RACE template switching, which added UMIs and a universal primer site. TCRdb redid the calling of the 5' RACE reads with MiXCR, one entry per CDR3 protein. The sample lists 140,000 to 150,000 distinct CDR3 sequences; more than 6.5% were seen once. The chain recombines TRBV12-3 or TRBV12-4 with TRBJ2-1, with 9 bases fitting TRBD2. This TCR was recovered from a man aged 25-40 years who received the YFV17D yellow fever vaccine. Sample: CD4+ T cells sorted from PBMCs, taken 10 days after the yellow fever booster vaccination. CDR3 DNA: TGTGCCAGCAGCAAGACTAGCGGTTACAATGAGCAGTTCTTC. Translating gives CASSKTSGYNEQFF.